The 29 T cell receptor beta chains below were found in one sample sequenced in a study of blood T cell repertoires in COVID-19. Using immunoSEQ multiplex PCR, the repertoire was profiled, and TCRdb retains in-frame clones only, with some absent. The top ten clones hold approximately 7.4% of a sample with 87,000 or so clones, 70% to 90% of them seen once. Sequencing input: peripheral blood. The source is a human donor with acute or convalescent COVID-19. The donor label of this sample is uncertain.

Here the CDR3 reads CASSQESLAPYNEQFF. In DNA form, the CDR3 reads TGCGCCAGCAGCCAAGAGTCACTAGCGCCCTACAATGAGCAGTTCTTC. This chain links TRBV4-1 with TRBJ2-1; TRBD2 agrees at 7 bases. The junction had 4 bases not matched to a gene; V was cut back by 0 bases and J by 2 bases. Per germline, CDR1 MGHRA and CDR2 YSYEKL. The CDR3 consists of 16 residues.

The chain couples TRBV7-2 to TRBJ2-2; 8 bases fit TRBD1. The CDR3 totals 16 residues. V lost 2 bases, J lost 4 bases, and 6 bases stayed unmatched. Germline CDR1 and CDR2: SGHTA and FQGNSA. Here the CDR3 DNA reads TGTGCCAGCAGCTTACGGGACAGGAGGGCCACCGGGGAGCTGTTTTTT. It translates to CASSLRDRRATGELFF.

The chain has TRBV5-1 and TRBJ2-2, with 10 bases identical to TRBD2. Losses at the gene ends were 2 bases for V and 6 bases for J; bases not matched to a gene: 10. Germline V gives CDR1 SGHRS, CDR2 YFSETQ. The CDR3 has 17 amino acids. CDR3 nucleotide sequence: TGCGCCAGCAGCTTAAAGCGGGGGGGTGTAAACGCCGGGGAGCTGTTTTTT. It encodes CASSLKRGGVNAGELFF.

The chain has TRBV5-1 and TRBJ1-4; a weak D match, TRBD1 (5 bases). This CDR3 spans 14 amino acids. Per the germline V gene, CDR1 is SGHRS and CDR2 is YFSETQ. Trimming took off 4 bases at V and 2 bases at J, with 9 bases between the two ends. The CDR3 here is CASSAQGTNEKLFF. CDR3 DNA: TGCGCCAGCAGCGCCCAGGGCACTAATGAAAAACTGTTTTTT.

J is TRBJ2-3 and V is TRBV2; TRBD1 matches at 12 bases. The CDR3 contains 15 residues. The junction had 4 bases not matched to a gene; V was cut back by 6 bases and J by 3 bases. CDR1 and CDR2 (germline): SNHLY, FYNNEI. CDR3 residues: CASSGDRGRTDTQYF. CDR3 DNA: TGTGCCAGCAGCGGGGACAGGGGGCGTACAGATACGCAGTATTTT.

The chain combines TRBV6-5 with TRBJ2-7, with D uncertain. The CDR3 is made up of 14 amino acids. With 6 bases removed from V and 2 bases from J, the gap between germline ends came to 14 bases. Germline CDR1 reads MNHEY; CDR2 reads SVGAGI. CDR3 DNA: TGTGCCAGCAGCCCGTCTCCGCGGACCTACGAGCAGTACTTC. It codes for CASSPSPRTYEQYF.

The chain carries TRBV6-1 and TRBJ2-7; D gene unclear. Per germline, CDR1 MNHNS and CDR2 SASEGT. The CDR3 spans 11 residues. Trimming removed 3 bases at V and 10 bases at J, with 10 bases between. The CDR3 here is CASSDIQDQYF. Here the CDR3 DNA reads TGTGCCAGCAGTGATATCCAGGATCAGTACTTC.

The rearrangement links TRBV7-3 to TRBJ2-3, with 13 nucleotides matching TRBD2. The V gene's germline CDR1 is SGHTA and CDR2 FQGTGA. V trimming: 5 bases; J trimming: 1 base; junction bases outside the gene matches: 3. This CDR3 is 16 amino acids long. In nucleotides, the CDR3 is TGTGCCAGCAGCCCCGGGACTAGCGGGGGCACAGATACGCAGTATTTT. Protein product: CASSPGTSGGTDTQYF.

This chain connects TRBV19 to TRBJ2-1, with D possibly matching TRBD1 (6 bases). This CDR3 contains 12 residues. Trimming took off 2 bases at V and 7 bases at J, with 6 bases between the two ends. The germline CDR1 and CDR2 sequences are LNHDA and SQIVND (reference sequence). CDR3 DNA sequence: TGTGCCAGTAGTATACAGGGGAATGAGCAGTTCTTC. Its protein is CASSIQGNEQFF.

The rearrangement uses TRBV10-2 and TRBJ2-1; the D gene is possibly TRBD1 (6 bases). Germline loops: CDR1 WSHSY, CDR2 SAAADI. The CDR3 contains 14 residues. V gave up 8 bases and J gave up 0 bases, with 11 bases separating them. The CDR3 region is CASRDTNSYNEQFF. DNA for the CDR3: TGCGCCAGCCGGGACACCAACTCCTACAATGAGCAGTTCTTC.

In DNA, the CDR3 is TGTGCCACCAGCAGAGATTTGGGAGGGACTAGCGGCGTTCAAGAGACCCAGTACTTC. It translates to CATSRDLGGTSGVQETQYF. The rearrangement links TRBV15 to TRBJ2-5, with 11 positions matching TRBD2. CDR1 is LNHNV and CDR2 is YYDKDF in the germline V gene (reference sequence). The V gene end was trimmed by 0 bases and the J gene end by 2 bases; junction bases not matched to a gene: 11. The CDR3 covers 19 residues.

The V call is TRBV2, the J call TRBJ1-6; 8 bases line up with TRBD1. Germline V lookup: CDR1 SNHLY, CDR2 FYNNEI. Losses at the gene ends were 5 bases for V and 10 bases for J; bases not matched to a gene: 7. This CDR3 has 14 amino acids. This CDR3 reads CASSKDRENSPLHF. The DNA of the CDR3 is TGTGCCAGCAGTAAGGACAGGGAAAACTCACCCCTCCACTTT.

The table lists this clone with a few counts. The chain recombines TRBV19 with TRBJ1-6; tentatively, D is TRBD1 (5 bases). Germline CDR1 reads LNHDA; CDR2 reads SQIVND (reference sequence). Deletions cut 4 bases from V and 6 bases from J, with 10 bases between. The CDR3 runs to 14 residues. The DNA of the CDR3 is TGTGCCAGTAGTACGGGACTGGGTAATTCACCCCTCCACTTT. Protein sequence: CASSTGLGNSPLHF.

In this sample, this clone turned up once. The V gene is TRBV2, the J gene TRBJ2-6; perhaps TRBD2 as D (6 bases). Germline V lookup: CDR1 SNHLY, CDR2 FYNNEI. V shed 4 bases and J shed 1 base, with 14 bases lying between them. CDR3 size: 17 residues. The CDR3: CASSGGPGVSGANVLTF. In DNA form, the CDR3 reads TGTGCCAGCAGTGGTGGCCCGGGAGTTTCTGGGGCCAACGTCCTGACTTTC.

The V and J genes are TRBV30 and TRBJ2-1; TRBD1 agrees at 10 bases. V was pared by 5 bases and J by 7 bases, with 11 bases of the junction left unmatched. The CDR3 has 15 amino acids. Germline CDR1 and CDR2: GTSNPN and SVGIG (reference sequence). The CDR3 bases are TGTGCCTGGGCGACCGGGACAGGGGTAAGGAATGAGCAGTTCTTC. Amino acids: CAWATGTGVRNEQFF.

The chain recombines TRBV5-1 with TRBJ1-5; 9 positions agree with TRBD1. Germline CDR1 reads SGHRS; CDR2 reads YFSETQ. Germline trimming cut 0 bases from V and 8 bases from J; bases unmatched to any gene: 6. This CDR3 comprises 15 residues. CDR3 nucleotides: TGCGCCAGCAGCTTGGAGGGGACAGGGAGAGAGCCCCAGCATTTT. Encoded protein: CASSLEGTGREPQHF.

This rearrangement joins TRBV29-1 to TRBJ2-7; D not certain. Trimming took 5 bases from V and 5 from J, leaving 10 bases between them. Germline V gene data show CDR1 as SQVTM and CDR2 as ANQGSEA. This CDR3 spans 11 amino acids. The DNA of the CDR3 is TGCAGCGTTACCGACTGGGACGAGCAGTACTTC. It yields the protein CSVTDWDEQYF.

The V and J genes are TRBV5-1 and TRBJ2-2; 7 positions agree with TRBD2. V shed 6 bases, J shed 3 bases, and the junction held 11 bases outside the gene matches. The CDR3 runs 16 residues. Germline V gene lookup returns CDR1 SGHRS and CDR2 YFSETQ. Here the CDR3 reads CASTPSGTADTGELFF. The CDR3 DNA reads TGCGCCAGCACCCCCAGCGGGACGGCAGACACCGGGGAGCTGTTTTTT.

The sample holds one count of this clone. The chain combines TRBV7-2 with TRBJ2-1; a weak D match, TRBD2 (5 bases). Germline V CDR1 and CDR2: SGHTA, FQGNSA. The CDR3 contains 13 residues. V dropped 5 bases and J dropped 2 bases, with 7 bases sitting between them. For the CDR3, the DNA is TGTGCCAGCAGCCCGGAGGCCTACAATGAGCAGTTCTTC. This sequence encodes CASSPEAYNEQFF.

This chain connects TRBV6-6 to TRBJ2-3, with 14 nucleotides matching TRBD2. The V gene end was trimmed by 6 bases and the J gene end by 4 bases; junction bases not matched to a gene: 6. Germline V gives CDR1 MNHNY, CDR2 SVGAGI (reference sequence). This CDR3 region has 16 residues. The CDR3 region is CASRQTSGGAADTQYF. CDR3 DNA sequence: TGTGCCAGCAGACAGACTAGCGGGGGGGCCGCAGATACGCAGTATTTT.

The chain is built from TRBV3-1 (or the pseudogene TRBV3-2) and TRBJ2-2, with TRBD2 matching over 8 bases. This CDR3 comprises 17 residues. Trimming cost V 4 bases and J 5 bases; bases outside gene matches: 12. Germline V CDR1 and CDR2: LGHDT, YNNKEL (reference sequence). CDR3 sequence: CASSRLTGTSSTGELFF. The CDR3 bases are TGTGCCAGCAGCCGCCTCACCGGGACTAGTTCGACCGGGGAGCTGTTTTTT.

J is TRBJ2-1 and V is TRBV4-1; TRBD2 aligns across 10 bases. Looked up from germline, CDR1 is MGHRA and CDR2 is YSYEKL. The CDR3 spans 16 residues. The V gene end was trimmed by 6 bases and the J gene end by 8 bases; junction bases not matched to a gene: 13. CDR3 DNA: TGCGCCAGCAGAGGCCCGAGCGGGGGGGCCCGGGATGAGCAGTTCTTC. Protein: CASRGPSGGARDEQFF.

This chain links TRBV27 with TRBJ2-4, with a possible D match to TRBD1 (5 bases). This CDR3 has 18 amino acids. The V end was cut by 5 bases, the J end by 0 bases, with 20 bases between. Germline V gene sequence: CDR1 MNHEY, CDR2 SMNVEV (reference sequence). The CDR3 loop is CASSALGAVGLAKNIQYF. In nucleotides, the CDR3 is TGTGCCAGCAGTGCTTTAGGGGCGGTGGGGCTAGCCAAAAACATTCAGTACTTC.

This chain connects TRBV19 to TRBJ1-2, with D unclear. The germline gives CDR1 LNHDA, CDR2 SQIVND (reference sequence). The germline V and J ends were trimmed by 4 bases and 5 bases, with 14 bases remaining between them. This CDR3 region has 14 residues. This CDR3 reads CASSTSGPLYGYTF. Written as DNA, the CDR3 is TGTGCCAGTAGTACCTCCGGTCCTTTATATGGCTACACCTTC.

The chain combines TRBV28 with TRBJ1-2; TRBD1 matches 9 bases. Looked up from germline, CDR1 is MDHEN and CDR2 is SYDVKM. This CDR3 has 13 residues. V shed 4 bases and J 7 bases; nucleotides not matched to a gene: 4. CDR3: CASSSGQGPGYTF. The CDR3 nucleotides read TGTGCCAGCAGTTCCGGACAGGGGCCTGGCTACACCTTC.

This chain joins TRBV11-2 and TRBJ1-1, with 12 bases fitting TRBD1. This CDR3 has 17 amino acids. Trimming took 2 bases from V and 4 from J; bases not matched to a gene: 8. Germline assignment: CDR1 SGHAT and CDR2 FQNNGV. The CDR3 DNA sequence: TGTGCCAGCAGCTTACCCCGGGACAGGGGGCCTGGCACTGAAGCTTTCTTT. Encoded protein: CASSLPRDRGPGTEAFF. Supplemented by reference TRBV11-2 and TRBJ1-1, the full variable domain reads EAGVAQSPRYKIIEKRQSVAFWCNPISGHATLYWYQQILGQGPKLLIQFQNNGVVDDSQLPKDRFSAERLKGVDSTLKIQPAKLEDSAVYLCASSLPRDRGPGTEAFFGQGTRLTVV.

The chain couples TRBV9 to TRBJ2-3; 13 bases fit TRBD2. Germline lookup yields CDR1 SGDLS and CDR2 YYNGEE. V lost 2 bases, J lost 0 bases, and 9 bases stayed unmatched. The CDR3 is made up of 19 amino acids. The CDR3 DNA reads TGTGCCAGCAGCGTCCCGACTAGCGGGGGGCCTGATAGCACAGATACGCAGTATTTT. Amino acid sequence: CASSVPTSGGPDSTDTQYF.

This clone has a handful of counts. The chain joins TRBV6-1 to TRBJ1-2; 10 bases map to TRBD1. Losses at the gene ends were 3 bases for V and 4 bases for J; bases not matched to a gene: 5. The CDR3 consists of 15 residues. CDR1 and CDR2 from the germline V gene are MNHNS and SASEGT. The CDR3: CASSESTGGTYGYTF. CDR3 bases: TGTGCCAGCAGTGAGTCGACAGGGGGCACCTATGGCTACACCTTC.

The chain recombines TRBV6-5 with TRBJ1-6, with D perhaps TRBD1 (5 bases). Trimming left V 0 bases short and J 9 bases short, with 15 bases between. This CDR3 region has 16 residues. Germline lookup yields CDR1 MNHEY and CDR2 SVGAGI. CDR3: CASSYSGLIKGSPLHF. The CDR3 nucleotides read TGTGCCAGCAGTTACTCGGGACTCATCAAGGGTTCACCCCTCCACTTT.